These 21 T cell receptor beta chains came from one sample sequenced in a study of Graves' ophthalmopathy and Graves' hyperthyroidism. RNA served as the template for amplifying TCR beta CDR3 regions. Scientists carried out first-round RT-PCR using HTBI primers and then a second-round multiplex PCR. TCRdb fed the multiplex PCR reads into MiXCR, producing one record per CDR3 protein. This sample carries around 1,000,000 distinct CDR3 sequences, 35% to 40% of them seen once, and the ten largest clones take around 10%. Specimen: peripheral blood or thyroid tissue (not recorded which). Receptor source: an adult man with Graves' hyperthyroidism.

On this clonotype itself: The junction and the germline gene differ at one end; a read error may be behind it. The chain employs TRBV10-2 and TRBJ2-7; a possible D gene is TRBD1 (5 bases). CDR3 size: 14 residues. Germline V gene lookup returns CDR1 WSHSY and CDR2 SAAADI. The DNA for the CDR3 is TGCGCCAACAGTGGCTCCGGGCAGGGTTCCGGGCAGTACTTC. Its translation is CANSGSGQGSGQYF.

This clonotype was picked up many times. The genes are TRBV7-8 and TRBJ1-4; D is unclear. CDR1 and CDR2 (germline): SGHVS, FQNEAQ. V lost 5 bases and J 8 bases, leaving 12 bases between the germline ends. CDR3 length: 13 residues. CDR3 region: CASSPVEVEKLFF. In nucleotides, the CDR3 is TGTGCCAGCAGCCCCGTGGAGGTAGAAAAACTGTTTTTT.

The CDR3 nucleotides read TGCAGTGCCAGGGGGCGGGGGGAGCTGTTTTTT. Protein: CSARGRGELFF. The chain combines TRBV20-1 with TRBJ2-2; 8 bases agree with TRBD1. The CDR3 is 11 residues long. J was trimmed by 8 bases and V by 6 bases; bases with no gene match: 2. Germline V gives CDR1 DFQATT, CDR2 SNEGSKA (reference sequence).

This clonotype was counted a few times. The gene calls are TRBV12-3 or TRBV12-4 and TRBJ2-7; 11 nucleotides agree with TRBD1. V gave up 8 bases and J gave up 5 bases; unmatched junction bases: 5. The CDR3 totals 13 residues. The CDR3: CASRGQGGNEQYF. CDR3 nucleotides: TGTGCCAGCCGGGGACAGGGGGGCAACGAGCAGTACTTC.

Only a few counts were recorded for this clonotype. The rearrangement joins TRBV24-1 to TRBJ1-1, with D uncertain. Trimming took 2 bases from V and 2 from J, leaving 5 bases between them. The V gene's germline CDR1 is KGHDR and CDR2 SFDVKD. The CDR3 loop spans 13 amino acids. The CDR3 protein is CATSDSANTEAFF. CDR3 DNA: TGTGCCACCAGTGATTCGGCCAACACTGAAGCTTTCTTT.

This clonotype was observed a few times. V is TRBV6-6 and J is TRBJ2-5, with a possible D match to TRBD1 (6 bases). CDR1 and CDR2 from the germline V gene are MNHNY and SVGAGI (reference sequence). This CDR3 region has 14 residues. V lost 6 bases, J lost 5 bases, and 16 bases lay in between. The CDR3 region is CASSPDSFRETQYF. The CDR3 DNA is TGTGCCAGCAGCCCGGACAGTTTTCGGGAGACCCAGTACTTC.

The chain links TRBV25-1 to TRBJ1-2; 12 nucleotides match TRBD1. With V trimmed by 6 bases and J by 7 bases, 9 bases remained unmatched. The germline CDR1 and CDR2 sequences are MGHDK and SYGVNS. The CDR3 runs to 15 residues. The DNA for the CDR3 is TGTGCCAGCAGCTACGGGACAGGGGGCGCATTTGGCTACACCTTC. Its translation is CASSYGTGGAFGYTF.

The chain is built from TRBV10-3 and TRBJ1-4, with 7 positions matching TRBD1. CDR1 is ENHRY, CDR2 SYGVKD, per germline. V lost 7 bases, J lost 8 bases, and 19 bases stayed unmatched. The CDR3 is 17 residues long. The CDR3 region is CAINTGAGAGPREKLFF. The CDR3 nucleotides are TGTGCCATCAATACAGGGGCGGGTGCCGGTCCTCGGGAAAAACTGTTTTTT.

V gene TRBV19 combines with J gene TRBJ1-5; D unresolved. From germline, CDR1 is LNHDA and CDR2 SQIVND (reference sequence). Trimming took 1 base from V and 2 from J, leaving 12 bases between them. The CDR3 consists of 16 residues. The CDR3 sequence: CASSIGGVRGNQPQHF. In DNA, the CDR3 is TGTGCCAGTAGTATAGGTGGGGTACGCGGCAATCAGCCCCAGCATTTT.

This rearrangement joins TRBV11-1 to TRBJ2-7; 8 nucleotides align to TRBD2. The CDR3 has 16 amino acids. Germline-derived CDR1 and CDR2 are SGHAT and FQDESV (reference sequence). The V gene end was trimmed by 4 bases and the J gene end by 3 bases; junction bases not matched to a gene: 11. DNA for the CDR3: TGTGCCAGCAGCTCGACGGAGCGGGGGCCCGACTACGAGCAGTACTTC. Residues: CASSSTERGPDYEQYF.

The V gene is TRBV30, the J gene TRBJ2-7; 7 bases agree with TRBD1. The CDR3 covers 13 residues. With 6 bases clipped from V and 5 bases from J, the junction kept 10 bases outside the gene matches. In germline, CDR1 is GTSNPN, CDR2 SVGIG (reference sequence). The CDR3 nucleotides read TGTGCCTGCGCGACAGGGAGCATAGACGAGCAGTACTTC. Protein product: CACATGSIDEQYF.

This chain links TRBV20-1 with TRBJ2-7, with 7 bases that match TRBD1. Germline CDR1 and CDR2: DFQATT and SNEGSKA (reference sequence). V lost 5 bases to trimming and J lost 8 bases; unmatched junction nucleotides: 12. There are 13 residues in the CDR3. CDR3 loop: CSASGTARDQQYF. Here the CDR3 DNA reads TGCAGTGCTTCCGGGACAGCAAGGGATCAGCAGTACTTC.

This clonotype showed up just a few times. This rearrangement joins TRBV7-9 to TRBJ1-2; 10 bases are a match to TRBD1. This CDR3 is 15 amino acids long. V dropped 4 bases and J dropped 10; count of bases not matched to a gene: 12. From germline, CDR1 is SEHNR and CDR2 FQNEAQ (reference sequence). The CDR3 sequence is CASSSAGTGVYDYTF. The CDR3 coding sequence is TGTGCCAGCAGCTCAGCCGGGACAGGGGTTTACGACTACACCTTC.

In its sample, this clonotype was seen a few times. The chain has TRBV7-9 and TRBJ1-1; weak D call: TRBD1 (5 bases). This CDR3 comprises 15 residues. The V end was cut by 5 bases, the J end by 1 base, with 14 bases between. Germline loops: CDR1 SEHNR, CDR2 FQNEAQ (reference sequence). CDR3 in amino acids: CASSPPGRENTEAFF. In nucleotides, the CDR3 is TGTGCCAGCAGCCCACCGGGACGGGAGAACACTGAAGCTTTCTTT.

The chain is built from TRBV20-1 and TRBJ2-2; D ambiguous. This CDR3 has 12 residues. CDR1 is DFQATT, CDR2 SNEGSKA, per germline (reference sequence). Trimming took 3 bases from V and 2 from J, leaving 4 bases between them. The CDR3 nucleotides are TGCAGTGCTAGCGTAAACACCGGGGAGCTGTTTTTT. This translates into CSASVNTGELFF.

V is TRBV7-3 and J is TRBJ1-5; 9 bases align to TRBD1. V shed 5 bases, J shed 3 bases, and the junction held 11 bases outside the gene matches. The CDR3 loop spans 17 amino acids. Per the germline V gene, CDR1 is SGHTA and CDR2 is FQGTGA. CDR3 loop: CASSLGGTGSLNQPQHF. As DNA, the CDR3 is TGTGCCAGCAGCCTAGGCGGGACAGGGTCGCTCAATCAGCCCCAGCATTTT.

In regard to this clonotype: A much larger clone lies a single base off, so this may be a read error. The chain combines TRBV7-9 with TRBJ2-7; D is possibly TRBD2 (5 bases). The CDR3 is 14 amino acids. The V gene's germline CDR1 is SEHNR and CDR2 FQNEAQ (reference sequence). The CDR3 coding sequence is TGTGCCGGCAGTCAAAACTCGGGCGGAGGCGAGCAGTACTTC. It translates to CAGSQNSGGGEQYF.

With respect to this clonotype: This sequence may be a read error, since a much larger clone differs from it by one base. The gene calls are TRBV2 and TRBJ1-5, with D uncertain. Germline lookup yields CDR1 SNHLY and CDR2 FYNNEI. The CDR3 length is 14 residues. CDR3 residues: CVSSLGNLKLPQHF. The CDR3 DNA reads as TGTGTCAGCAGCTTAGGCAACCTGAAGCTGCCCCAGCATTTT.

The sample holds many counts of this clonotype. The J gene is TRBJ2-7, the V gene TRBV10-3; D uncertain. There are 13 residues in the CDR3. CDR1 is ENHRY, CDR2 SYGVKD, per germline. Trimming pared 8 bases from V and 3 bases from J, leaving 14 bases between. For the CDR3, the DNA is TGTGCCATCTCGCGTTTGGAGCTCTACGAGCAGTACTTC. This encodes CAISRLELYEQYF.

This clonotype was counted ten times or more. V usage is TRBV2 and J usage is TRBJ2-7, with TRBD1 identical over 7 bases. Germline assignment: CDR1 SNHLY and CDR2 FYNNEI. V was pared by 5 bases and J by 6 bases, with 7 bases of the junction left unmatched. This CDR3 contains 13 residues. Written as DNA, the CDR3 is TGTGCCAGCAGTAAGCAACAGGGGTTCGAGCAGTACTTC. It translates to CASSKQQGFEQYF.

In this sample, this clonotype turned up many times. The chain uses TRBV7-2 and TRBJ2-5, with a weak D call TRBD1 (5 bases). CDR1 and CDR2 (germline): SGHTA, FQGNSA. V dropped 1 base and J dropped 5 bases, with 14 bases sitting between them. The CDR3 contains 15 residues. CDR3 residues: CASSLVSRGGETQYF. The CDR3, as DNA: TGTGCCAGCAGCTTAGTATCAAGGGGTGGCGAGACCCAGTACTTC.